This TCR beta chain was sequenced in a study of blood T cell repertoires in COVID-19. At the level of the study: In each case, the material was cDNA or gDNA derived from T cells, B-cell-depleted T cells, or PBMCs.

In germline, CDR1 is KGHSH, CDR2 LQKENI. This CDR3 is 15 amino acids long. The V and J ends lost 3 bases and 8 bases respectively, with 17 bases between them. Profiled with immunoSEQ multiplex PCR; TCRdb holds only in-frame clones, not every one. Of some 190,000 clones in the sample, around 85% were seen once. The chain recombines TRBV18 with TRBJ2-1; TRBD2 might be the D (5 bases). This TCR was recovered from a person aged 70 to 79 with COVID-19, enrolled during active disease. The sequencing input was peripheral blood. The DNA of the CDR3 is TGTGCCAGCTCACCGAGCGGTCCTCAAAGCGATGAGCAGTTCTTC. The encoded protein is CASSPSGPQSDEQFF.